The T cell receptor (beta chain) described here comes from a study of T cell responses to AZD1222 COVID-19 vaccine. To note about this clone: Its matching antigen is unknown.

Generated by immunoSEQ multiplex PCR, the TCRdb table keeps only in-frame clones and is missing some. In the table there are over 95,000 clones, around nine tenths of which are singletons. The study, taken as a whole, reports: Reportedly, nearly half of unique spike TCRs recognized epitopes outside B.1.351/B.1.1.7 mutations.

The germline V and J ends were trimmed by 5 bases and 4 bases, with 12 bases remaining between them. This CDR3 spans 14 amino acids. Germline CDR1 reads SGHAT; CDR2 reads FQDESV (reference sequence). The chain has TRBV11-1 and TRBJ1-3; D may be TRBD1 (6 bases). Source: peripheral blood, taken on day 0 of AZD1222 vaccination. The TCR originated in an adult in good health. The CDR3 loop reads CASSPTGTGNTIYF. The CDR3 DNA reads TGTGCCAGCAGCCCAACAGGGACAGGAAACACCATATATTTT. Supplemented by reference TRBV11-1 and TRBJ1-3, the full variable domain reads EAEVAQSPRYKITEKSQAVAFWCDPISGHATLYWYRQILGQGPELLVQFQDESVVDDSQLPKDRFSAERLKGVDSTLKIQPAELGDSAMYLCASSPTGTGNTIYFGEGSWLTVV.